This T cell receptor beta chain was profiled in a study of T cell repertoires in cytomegalovirus infection. TCRdb recomputed calls from the reads with MiXCR, one row per CDR3 protein. The sample carries some 590,000 distinct CDR3 sequences, 40% recorded once. On this clonotype itself: Its antigen is not identified.

CDR3 length: 14 amino acids. V gave up 1 base and J gave up 11 bases, with 17 bases separating them. Germline assignment: CDR1 SGHTA and CDR2 FQGNSA. This receptor was identified in a human donor in good health (CMV status not recorded). Some clones in this sample may be carry-over from other donors' samples. Here the sequenced sample was cultured PBMCs, taken from culture after CMV antigen stimulation. The V call is TRBV7-2, the J call TRBJ1-1; D remains unclear. CDR3 sequence: CASSLGLESVGAFF. Here the CDR3 DNA reads TGTGCCAGCAGCTTAGGGTTAGAGAGTGTGGGGGCTTTCTTT.